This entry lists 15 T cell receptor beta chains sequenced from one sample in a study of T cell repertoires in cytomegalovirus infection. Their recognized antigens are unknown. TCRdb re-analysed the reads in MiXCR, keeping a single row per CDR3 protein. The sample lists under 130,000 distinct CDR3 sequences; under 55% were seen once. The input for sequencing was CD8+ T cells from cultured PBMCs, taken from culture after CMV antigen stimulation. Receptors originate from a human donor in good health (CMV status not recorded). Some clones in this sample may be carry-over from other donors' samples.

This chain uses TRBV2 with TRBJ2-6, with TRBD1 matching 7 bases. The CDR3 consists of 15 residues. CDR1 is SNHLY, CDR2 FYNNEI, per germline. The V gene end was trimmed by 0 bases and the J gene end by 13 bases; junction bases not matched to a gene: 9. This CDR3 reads CASSEAGDSFLVLTF. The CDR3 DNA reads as TGTGCCAGCAGTGAAGCGGGGGACAGCTTTTTAGTCCTGACTTTC.

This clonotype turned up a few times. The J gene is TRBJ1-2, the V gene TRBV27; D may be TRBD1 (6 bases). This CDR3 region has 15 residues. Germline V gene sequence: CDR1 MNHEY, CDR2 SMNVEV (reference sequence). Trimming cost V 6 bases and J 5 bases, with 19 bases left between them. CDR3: CASSIAQGGWYGYTF. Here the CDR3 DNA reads TGTGCCAGCAGCATCGCACAGGGCGGTTGGTATGGCTACACCTTC.

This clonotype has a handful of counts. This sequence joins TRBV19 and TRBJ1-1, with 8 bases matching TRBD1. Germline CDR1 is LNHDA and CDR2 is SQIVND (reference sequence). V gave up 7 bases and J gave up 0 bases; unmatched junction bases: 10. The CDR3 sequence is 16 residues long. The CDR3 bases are TGTGCCAGTATCCCGGGACAGGTTCGCATGAACACTGAAGCTTTCTTT. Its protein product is CASIPGQVRMNTEAFF.

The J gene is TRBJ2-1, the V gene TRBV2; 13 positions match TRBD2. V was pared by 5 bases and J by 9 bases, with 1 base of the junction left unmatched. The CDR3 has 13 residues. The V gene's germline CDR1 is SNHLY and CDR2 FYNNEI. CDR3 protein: CASSRTSGGEQFF. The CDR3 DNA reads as TGTGCCAGCAGTCGGACTAGCGGGGGTGAGCAGTTCTTC.

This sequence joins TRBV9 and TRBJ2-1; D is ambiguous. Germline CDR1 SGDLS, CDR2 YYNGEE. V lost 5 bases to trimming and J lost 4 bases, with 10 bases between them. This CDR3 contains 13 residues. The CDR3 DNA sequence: TGTGCCAGCAGACCTTTGGGGTACAATGAGCAGTTCTTC. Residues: CASRPLGYNEQFF.

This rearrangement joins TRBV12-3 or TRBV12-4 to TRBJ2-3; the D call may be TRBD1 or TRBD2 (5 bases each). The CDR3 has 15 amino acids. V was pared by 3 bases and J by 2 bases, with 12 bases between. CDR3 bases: TGTGCCAGCAGTTTGCAGGGAGTCGTCACAGATACGCAGTATTTT. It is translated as CASSLQGVVTDTQYF.

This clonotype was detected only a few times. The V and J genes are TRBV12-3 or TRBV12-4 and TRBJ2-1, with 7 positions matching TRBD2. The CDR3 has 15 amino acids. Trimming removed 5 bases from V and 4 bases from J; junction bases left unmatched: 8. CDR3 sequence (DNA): TGTGCCAGCAGTCCGGGGGGACTTCTGTACAATGAGCAGTTCTTC. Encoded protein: CASSPGGLLYNEQFF.

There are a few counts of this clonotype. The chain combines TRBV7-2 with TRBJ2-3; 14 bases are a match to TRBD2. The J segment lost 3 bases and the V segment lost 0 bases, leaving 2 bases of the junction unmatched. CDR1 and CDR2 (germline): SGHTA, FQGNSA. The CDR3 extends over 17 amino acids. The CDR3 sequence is CASSLAGLAGGTDTQYF. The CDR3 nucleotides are TGTGCCAGCAGCTTAGCCGGACTAGCGGGGGGAACAGATACGCAGTATTTT. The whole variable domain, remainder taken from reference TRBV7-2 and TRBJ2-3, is GAGVSQSPSNKVTEKGKDVELRCDPISGHTALYWYRQSLGQGLEFLIYFQGNSAPDKSGLPSDRFSAERTGGSVSTLTIQRTQQEDSAVYLCASSLAGLAGGTDTQYFGPGTRLTVL.

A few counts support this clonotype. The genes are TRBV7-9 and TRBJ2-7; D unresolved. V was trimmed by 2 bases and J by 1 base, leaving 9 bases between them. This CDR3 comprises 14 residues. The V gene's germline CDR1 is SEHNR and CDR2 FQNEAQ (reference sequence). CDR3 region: CASSLSLSSYEQYF. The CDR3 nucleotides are TGTGCCAGCAGCTTATCTCTTTCTTCCTACGAGCAGTACTTC.

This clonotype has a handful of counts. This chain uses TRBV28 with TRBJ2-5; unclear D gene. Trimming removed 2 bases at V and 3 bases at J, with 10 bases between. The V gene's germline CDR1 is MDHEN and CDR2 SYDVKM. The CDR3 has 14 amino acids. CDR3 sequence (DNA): TGTGCCAGCAGTTTACCAGGTGGAGAAGAGACCCAGTACTTC. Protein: CASSLPGGEETQYF.

CDR3 bases: TGCAGTGCGTCCGAGGGAAACCGAGGAACTGAAGCTTTCTTT. Its translation: CSASEGNRGTEAFF. The chain links TRBV20-1 to TRBJ1-1; no firm D call. V was trimmed by 6 bases and J by 5 bases, leaving 19 bases between them. The CDR3 consists of 14 residues. Germline lookup yields CDR1 DFQATT and CDR2 SNEGSKA (reference sequence).

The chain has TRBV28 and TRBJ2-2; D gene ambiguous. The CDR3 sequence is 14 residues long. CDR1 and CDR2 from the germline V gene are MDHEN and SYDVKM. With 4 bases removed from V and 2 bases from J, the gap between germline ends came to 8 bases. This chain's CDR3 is CASSSRLNTGELFF. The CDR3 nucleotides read TGTGCCAGCAGTTCTAGGCTAAACACCGGGGAGCTGTTTTTT.

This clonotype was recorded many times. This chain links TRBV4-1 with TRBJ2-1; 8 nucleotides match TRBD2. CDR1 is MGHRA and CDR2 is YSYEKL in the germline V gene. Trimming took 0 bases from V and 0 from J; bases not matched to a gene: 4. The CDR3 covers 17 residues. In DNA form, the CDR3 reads TGCGCCAGCAGCCAAGATTCGAGCGGGAGCTCCTACAATGAGCAGTTCTTC. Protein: CASSQDSSGSSYNEQFF.

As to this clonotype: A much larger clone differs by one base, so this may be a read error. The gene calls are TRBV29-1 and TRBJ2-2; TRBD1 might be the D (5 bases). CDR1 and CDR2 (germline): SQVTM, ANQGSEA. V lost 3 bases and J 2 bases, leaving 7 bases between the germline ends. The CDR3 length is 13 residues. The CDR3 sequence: CSVEDINTGELFF. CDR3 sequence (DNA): TGCAGCGTTGAGGACATAAACACCGGGGAGCTGTTTTTT.

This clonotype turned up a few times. The CDR3 DNA sequence: TGTGCCAGCAGCTTAGCGCGCGACCTGACCTACGAGCAGTACTTC. This translates into CASSLARDLTYEQYF. The V and J genes are TRBV7-8 and TRBJ2-7; D unresolved. Germline-derived CDR1 and CDR2 are SGHVS and FQNEAQ. Trimming cost V 0 bases and J 2 bases, with 11 bases left between them. The length of the CDR3 is 15 residues.